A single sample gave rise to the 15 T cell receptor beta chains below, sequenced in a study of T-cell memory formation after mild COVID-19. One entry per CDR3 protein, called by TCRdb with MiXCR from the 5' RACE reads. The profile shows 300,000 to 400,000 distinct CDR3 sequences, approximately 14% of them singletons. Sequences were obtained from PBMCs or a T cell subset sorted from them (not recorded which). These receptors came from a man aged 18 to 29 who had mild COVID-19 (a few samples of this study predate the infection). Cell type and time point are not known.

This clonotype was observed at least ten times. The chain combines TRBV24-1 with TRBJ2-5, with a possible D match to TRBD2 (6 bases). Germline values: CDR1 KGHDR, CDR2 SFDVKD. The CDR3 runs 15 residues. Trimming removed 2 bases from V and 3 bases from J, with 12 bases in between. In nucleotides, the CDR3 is TGTGCCACCAGTGATTGGGGGACTGCCGAAGAGACCCAGTACTTC. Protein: CATSDWGTAEETQYF.

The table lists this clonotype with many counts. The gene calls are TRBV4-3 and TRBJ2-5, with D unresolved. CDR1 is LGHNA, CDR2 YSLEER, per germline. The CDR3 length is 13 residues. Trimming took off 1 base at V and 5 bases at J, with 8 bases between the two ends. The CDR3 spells CASSQGTGETQYF. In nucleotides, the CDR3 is TGCGCCAGCAGCCAAGGTACTGGGGAGACCCAGTACTTC.

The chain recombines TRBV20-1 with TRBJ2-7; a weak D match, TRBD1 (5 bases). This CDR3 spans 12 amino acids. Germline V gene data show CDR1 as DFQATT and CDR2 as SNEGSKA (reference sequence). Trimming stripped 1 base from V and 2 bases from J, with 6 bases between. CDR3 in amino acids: CSARGRAYEQYF. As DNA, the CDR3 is TGCAGTGCTAGAGGCAGGGCCTACGAGCAGTACTTC.

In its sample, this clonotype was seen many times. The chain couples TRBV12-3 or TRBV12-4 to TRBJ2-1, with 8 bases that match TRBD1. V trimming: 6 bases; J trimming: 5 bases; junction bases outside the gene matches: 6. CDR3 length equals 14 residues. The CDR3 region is CASSWGQVNNEQFF. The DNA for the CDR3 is TGTGCCAGCAGCTGGGGACAGGTTAACAATGAGCAGTTCTTC.

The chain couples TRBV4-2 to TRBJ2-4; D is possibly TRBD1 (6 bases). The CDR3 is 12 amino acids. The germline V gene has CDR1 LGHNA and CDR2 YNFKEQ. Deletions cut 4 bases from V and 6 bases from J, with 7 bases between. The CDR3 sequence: CASSLDRNIQYF. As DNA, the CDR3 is TGTGCCAGCAGCCTGGACAGAAACATTCAGTACTTC.

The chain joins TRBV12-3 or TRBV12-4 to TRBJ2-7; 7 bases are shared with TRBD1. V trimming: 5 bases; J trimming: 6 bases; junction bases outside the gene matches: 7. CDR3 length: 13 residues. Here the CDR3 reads CASSPPQGVEQYV. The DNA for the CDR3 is TGTGCCAGCAGTCCGCCCCAGGGGGTCGAGCAGTACGTC.

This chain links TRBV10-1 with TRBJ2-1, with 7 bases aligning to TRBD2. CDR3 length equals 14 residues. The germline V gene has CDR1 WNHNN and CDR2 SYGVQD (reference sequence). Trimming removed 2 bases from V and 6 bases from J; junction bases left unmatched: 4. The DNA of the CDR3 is TGCGCCAGCAGTGAGGCCGCGGGGGTCAATGAGCAGTTCTTC. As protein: CASSEAAGVNEQFF.

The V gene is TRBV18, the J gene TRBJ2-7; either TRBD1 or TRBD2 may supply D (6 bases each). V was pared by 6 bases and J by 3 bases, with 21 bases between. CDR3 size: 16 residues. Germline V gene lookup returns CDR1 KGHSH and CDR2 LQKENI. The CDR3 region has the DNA TGTGCCAGCTCCCTCACCGGGGGCAGGGACTTCTACGAGCAGTACTTC. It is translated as CASSLTGGRDFYEQYF.

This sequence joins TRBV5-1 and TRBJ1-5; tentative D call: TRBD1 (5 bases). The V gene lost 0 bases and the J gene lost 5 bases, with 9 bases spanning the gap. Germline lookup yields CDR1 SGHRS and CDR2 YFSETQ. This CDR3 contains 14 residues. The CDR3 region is CASSLVPGDQPQHF. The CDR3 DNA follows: TGCGCCAGCAGCTTGGTCCCGGGGGATCAGCCCCAGCATTTT. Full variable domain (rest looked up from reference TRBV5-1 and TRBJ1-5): KAGVTQTPRYLIKTRGQQVTLSCSPISGHRSVSWYQQTPGQGLQFLFEYFSETQRNKGNFPGRFSGRQFSNSRSEMNVSTLELGDSALYLCASSLVPGDQPQHFGDGTRLSIL.

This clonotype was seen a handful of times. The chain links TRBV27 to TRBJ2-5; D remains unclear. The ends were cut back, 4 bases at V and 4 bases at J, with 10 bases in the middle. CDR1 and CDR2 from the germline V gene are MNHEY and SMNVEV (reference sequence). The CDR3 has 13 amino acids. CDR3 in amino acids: CASSSSLSETQYF. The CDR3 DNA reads TGTGCCAGCAGTTCCTCATTGTCAGAGACCCAGTACTTC.

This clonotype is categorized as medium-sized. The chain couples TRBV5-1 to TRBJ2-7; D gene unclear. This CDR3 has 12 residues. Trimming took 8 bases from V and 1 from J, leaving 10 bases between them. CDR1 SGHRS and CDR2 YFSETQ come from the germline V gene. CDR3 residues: CASGFGSYEQYF. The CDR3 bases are TGCGCCAGTGGATTTGGGTCCTACGAGCAGTACTTC.

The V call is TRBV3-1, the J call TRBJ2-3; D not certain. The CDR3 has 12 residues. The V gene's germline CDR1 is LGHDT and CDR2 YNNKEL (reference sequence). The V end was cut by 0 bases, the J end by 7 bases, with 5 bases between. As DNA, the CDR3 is TGTGCCAGCAGCCAAGATACGCATACGCAGTATTTT. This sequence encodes CASSQDTHTQYF.

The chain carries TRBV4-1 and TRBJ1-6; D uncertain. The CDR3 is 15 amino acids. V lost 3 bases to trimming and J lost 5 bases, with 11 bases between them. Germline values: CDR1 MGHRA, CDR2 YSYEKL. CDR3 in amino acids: CASSQRWADNSPLHF. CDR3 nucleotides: TGCGCCAGCAGCCAGAGGTGGGCAGATAATTCACCCCTCCACTTT.

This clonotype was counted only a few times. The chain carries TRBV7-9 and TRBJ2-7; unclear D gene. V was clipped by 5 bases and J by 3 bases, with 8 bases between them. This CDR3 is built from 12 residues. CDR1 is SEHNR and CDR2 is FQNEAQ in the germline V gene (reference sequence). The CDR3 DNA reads TGTGCCAGCAGCGCACCCTTCTACGAGCAGTACGTC. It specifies CASSAPFYEQYV.

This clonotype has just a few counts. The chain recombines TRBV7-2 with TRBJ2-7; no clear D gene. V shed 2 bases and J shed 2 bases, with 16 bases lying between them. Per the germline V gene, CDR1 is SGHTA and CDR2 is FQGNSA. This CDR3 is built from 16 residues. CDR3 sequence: CASSLFPRTSTYEQYV. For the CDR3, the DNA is TGTGCCAGCAGCTTATTTCCCCGGACCTCCACCTACGAGCAGTACGTC.